The present T cell receptor (beta chain) was sequenced within a study of T-cell reconstitution after alpha-beta-depleted transplantation in children (dated by TCRdb to the mid-2010s). For the study in its entirety: Using TCR repertoire profiling, the study followed T-cell immune reconstitution in a quantitative way in children after TCRalphabeta/CD19-depleted allogeneic hematopoietic cell transplantation.

What the study reported, not specific to this receptor: About two months after transplant, the apparently early recovery of alphabetaT-cell counts reportedly depended on just several hundred clones that had expanded rapidly and came from non-depleted graft cells. Over subsequent months, a decline in hyperexpanded clone frequencies was noted, and after one year, T-cell counts and TCRbeta diversity were mostly ascribed to newly produced T cells. In some patients, high TCRbeta diversity at day 60 was attributed to recipient T cells and intrathymic progenitors that had survived conditioning.

The library was prepared using PCR. These reads were obtained on an Illumina HiSeq 2500. Molecular barcoding was employed in the preparation of TCR libraries, with unique molecular identifiers being used to normalize TCRbeta repertoire quantification. The public sequencing data were trimmed at Q25 with fastp and processed into clonotypes with MiXCR by TCRdb, which kept only in-frame beta chains. Rows are unified per CDR3 protein, each entry keeping the most common DNA and genes. In all, the sample holds 350,000 to 500,000 distinct CDR3 sequences, and about 40% of those were seen once. The ten largest account for approximately 25% of the sample. Sample treatment or condition, as interpreted from the label and publication: allogeneic hematopoietic cell transplantation with graft depleted of TCRalphabeta T cells and CD19 B cells. The children who served as transplant recipients had been given grafts of TCRalphabeta/CD19-depleted allogeneic hematopoietic cells.

In the case of this clonotype: No antigen is known for it. One base away there is no much larger clone; base qualities are not given.

The source material was PBMCs, sampled before TCRalphabeta/CD19-depleted stem cell transplant. The sequence derives from a girl aged 2 to 9 with aplastic anemia, due to receive a stem cell transplant.

In nucleotide form, the sequence is TGTGCTAGTGGTTTGCCTCGACAGGACACCTACAATGAGCAGTTCTTC. Its translation is CASGLPRQDTYNEQFF. The chain links TRBV12-5 with TRBJ2-1; the best D guess is TRBD1, with 6 bases matching. Trimming costs V 2 bases and J 2 bases, and their ends lie 13 bases apart. From the cysteine up to the phenylalanine, the CDR3 has a length of 16 residues. This entry keeps only the CDR3 DNA: 48 bases, framed from base 1. CDR1 LGHNT and CDR2 FRNRAP are derived from the germline V gene.